These 4 T cell receptor beta chains came from one sample sequenced in a study of radiotherapy plus CTLA-4 blockade in lung cancer (dated 2018 in TCRdb). To prepare the library, the immunoSEQ multiplex PCR assay was applied. TCRdb retrieved this table from immuneACCESS and kept in-frame rearrangements only. Not all clones are present; in checked studies, unresolved V genes account for under half, and no reason is known for the remainder. The sample contains some 60,000 clones, over 65% of them found a single time. The ten largest clones add up to around 4.2% of the sample. This specimen consisted of peripheral blood, obtained from a patient treated with radiotherapy plus ipilimumab. The receptors were gathered from a human donor with non-small cell lung cancer who had a partial response to radiotherapy plus ipilimumab.

The rearrangement uses TRBV5-4 and TRBJ2-5; the D gene is possibly TRBD2 (5 bases). In germline, CDR1 is SGHNT, CDR2 YYREEE (reference sequence). The CDR3 is 13 residues long. The V end was cut by 0 bases, the J end by 5 bases, with 8 bases between. Here the CDR3 DNA reads TGTGCCAGCAGCTTGGAGGGCGGGGAGACCCAGTACTTC. Protein: CASSLEGGETQYF.

The gene calls are TRBV7-2 and TRBJ2-5, with D tentatively TRBD2 (7 bases). The CDR3 runs 15 residues. Trimming left V 7 bases short and J 6 bases short, with 21 bases between. The V gene's germline CDR1 is SGHTA and CDR2 FQGNSA. The CDR3 sequence: CASTPREGGRKTQYF. CDR3 nucleotide sequence: TGTGCCAGCACCCCCCGAGAGGGGGGGCGGAAGACCCAGTACTTC.

The chain uses TRBV7-2 and TRBJ2-3; 11 nucleotides agree with TRBD1. Per germline, CDR1 SGHTA and CDR2 FQGNSA. This CDR3 spans 15 amino acids. V lost 6 bases to trimming and J lost 6 bases; unmatched junction nucleotides: 8. CDR3 amino acids: CASRRGGQGDDTQYF. As DNA, the CDR3 is TGTGCCAGCAGAAGAGGGGGACAGGGGGACGATACGCAGTATTTT. Using reference TRBV7-2 and TRBJ2-3 for the parts outside the CDR3, the full variable domain is GAGVSQSPSNKVTEKGKDVELRCDPISGHTALYWYRQSLGQGLEFLIYFQGNSAPDKSGLPSDRFSAERTGGSVSTLTIQRTQQEDSAVYLCASRRGGQGDDTQYFGPGTRLTVL.

This chain links TRBV7-6 with TRBJ2-7, with 16 bases matching TRBD2. The V gene's germline CDR1 is SGHVS and CDR2 FNYEAQ. CDR3 length equals 17 residues. The V segment lost 5 bases and the J segment 5 bases; nucleotides outside the gene matches: 9. DNA of the CDR3: TGTGCCAGCAGCCCTGTGGGACTAGCGGGGGGGCCCCACGAGCAGTACTTC. It codes for CASSPVGLAGGPHEQYF. Supplemented by reference TRBV7-6 and TRBJ2-7, the full variable domain reads GAGVSQSPRYKVTKRGQDVALRCDPISGHVSLYWYRQALGQGPEFLTYFNYEAQQDKSGLPNDRFSAERPEGSISTLTIQRTEQRDSAMYRCASSPVGLAGGPHEQYFGPGTRLTVT.